The TCR beta chain under discussion was sequenced for a study of cytomegalovirus exposure and HLA in healthy donors. This clone was seen once. Its target is not known. Study-level points and caveats: Among immune exposure information, only CMV serostatus was available.

PCR was performed using 60 Vbeta and 13 Jbeta primers. Assay used: immunoSEQ multiplex PCR; TCRdb lists only in-frame clones, some missing. Of over 110,000 clones in the sample, 65% to 80% were seen once. CDR1 MNHEY and CDR2 SMNVEV come from the germline V gene (reference sequence). The CDR3 runs to 13 residues. The ends were cut back, 6 bases at V and 1 base at J, with 10 bases in the middle. The gene calls are TRBV27 and TRBJ2-7, with D hard to call. The material sequenced was PBMCs. The clonotype comes from a male donor in good health and CMV-seropositive. The CDR3: CASRTLRSYEQYF. The CDR3 nucleotides read TGTGCCAGCAGAACTCTTAGATCCTACGAGCAGTACTTC.